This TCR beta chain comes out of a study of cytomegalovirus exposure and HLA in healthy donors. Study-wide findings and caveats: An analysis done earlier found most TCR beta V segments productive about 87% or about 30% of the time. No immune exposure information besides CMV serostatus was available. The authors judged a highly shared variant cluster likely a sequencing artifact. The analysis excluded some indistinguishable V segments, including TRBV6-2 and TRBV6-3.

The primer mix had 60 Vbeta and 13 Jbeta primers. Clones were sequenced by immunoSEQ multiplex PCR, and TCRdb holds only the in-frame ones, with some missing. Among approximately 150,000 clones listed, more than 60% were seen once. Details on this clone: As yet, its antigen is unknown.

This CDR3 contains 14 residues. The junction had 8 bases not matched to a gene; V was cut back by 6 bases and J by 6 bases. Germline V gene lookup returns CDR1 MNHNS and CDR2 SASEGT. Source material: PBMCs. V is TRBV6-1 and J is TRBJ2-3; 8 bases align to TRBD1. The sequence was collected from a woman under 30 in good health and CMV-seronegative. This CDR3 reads CASRPDRVSDTQYF. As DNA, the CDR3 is TGTGCCAGCAGGCCGGACAGGGTTTCGGATACGCAGTATTTT.